This T cell receptor (beta chain) came from a study of spatial heterogeneity in lung cancer (dated by TCRdb to about 2019). Background for the entire study: More beta-chain than alpha-chain transcripts were consistently detected, likely reflecting higher beta-chain transcript abundance. In the raw uncorrected reads, each unique combination of TCR and UMI appeared more than ten times on average. The study quantitatively compared TCR alpha and beta repertoires across multiple tumor regions, matched nontumor lung and blood in non-small cell lung cancer. The study linked features of the TCR repertoire to counts of nonsynonymous mutations, which were determined by whole-exome sequencing of tumor tissue. At surgery, some 200 tumor regions, around 68 matched nontumor lung samples and more than 50 PBMC samples were TCR-sequenced for both alpha and beta chains. Overall study outcomes, separate from this receptor: Ubiquitous expanded tumor TCRs were found in blood more often at tumor resection than at routine follow-up. Confirming at a functional level the hypothesis that regional TCRs recognize regional mutations was considered to require additional single-cell paired TCR alpha and beta sequencing.

The time point label corresponds to: sample taken at primary tumor resection. Donors were around 69 patients with early-stage, untreated non-small cell lung cancer from the lung TRACERx cohort. For TCR sequencing, whole RNA was extracted from tumor and nontumor lung tissue, or from cryopreserved PBMC samples, and no cell sorting was done. Only patients for whom sufficient RNA was available from at least two tumor regions were selected for TCR sequencing. On this clonotype: This receptor's antigen is unknown. Base qualities are not at hand, and no much larger clone is one base apart.

Between the V and J ends, shortened by 5 bases and 0 bases respectively, the junction contains 10 bases. From the germline V gene (reference sequence), CDR1 is LNHDA and CDR2 is SQIVND. Reading from cysteine to phenylalanine, the CDR3 counts 15 amino acids. The entry retains the CDR3 DNA only, 45 bases that are in frame from base 1. Libraries came from 5' RACE. The instrument given in TCRdb is NextSeq 500. In the TCR library protocol, a unique molecular identifier was attached to each TCR cDNA molecule so that PCR and sequencing errors could be corrected. Turning to the authors' computational methods: Decombinator tools were used for TCR identification, UMI-based error correction and CDR3 extraction. Expanded TCRs were defined as those above a frequency of 2 per 1,000, corresponding to the top 1% of the tumor frequency distribution. Rényi diversity was computed with the R vegan package after subsampling each repertoire 100 times to 5,000 TCRs. CDR3 similarity networks were built from amino acid triplet string-kernel similarity, with CDR3s being connected when pairwise similarity was above 0.82. Through fastp at Q25 and MiXCR, TCRdb rebuilt clones from the public reads, retaining in-frame beta chains. Entries are consolidated by CDR3 protein sequence, retaining the most common genes and DNA. The V and J calls shown here were made by TCRdb, not taken from the authors' results. This sample is represented by about 23,000 distinct CDR3 sequences; over 3% of them were singletons. The ten largest clones take up around 26% of the sample.

The sample was PBMCs, taken at surgery. The sequence is built from TRBV19 and TRBJ1-4, with the identity of the D gene unclear. The sequence was obtained from a female donor with early-stage non-small cell lung cancer. The CDR3 here reads CASSVRRATNEKLFF. The nucleotide sequence is given as TGTGCCAGTAGTGTCCGCCGGGCAACTAATGAAAAACTGTTTTTT.